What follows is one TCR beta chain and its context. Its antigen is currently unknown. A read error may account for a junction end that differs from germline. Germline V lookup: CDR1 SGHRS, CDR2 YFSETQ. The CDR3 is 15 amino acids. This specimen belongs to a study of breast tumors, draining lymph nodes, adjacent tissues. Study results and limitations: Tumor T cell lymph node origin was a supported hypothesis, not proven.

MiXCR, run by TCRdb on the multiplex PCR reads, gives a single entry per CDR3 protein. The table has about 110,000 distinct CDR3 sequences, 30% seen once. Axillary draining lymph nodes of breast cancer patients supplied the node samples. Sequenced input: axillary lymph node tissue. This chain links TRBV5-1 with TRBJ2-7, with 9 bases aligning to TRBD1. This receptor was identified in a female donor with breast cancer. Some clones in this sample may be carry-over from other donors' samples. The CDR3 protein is CAGSLDRGGSYEQYF. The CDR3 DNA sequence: TGCGCCGGCAGCCTGGACAGGGGAGGGTCCTACGAGCAGTACTTC.